Shown below are 22 T cell receptor beta chains from a single sample sequenced in a study of cytomegalovirus exposure and HLA in healthy donors. PCR involved 60 Vbeta and 13 Jbeta primers. Sequencing used immunoSEQ multiplex PCR; TCRdb keeps in-frame clones, though not all of them. Found here are about 200,000 clones, more than 65% of them singletons; the top ten hold 1.5%. The sample consisted of PBMCs. These receptor sequences come from a girl aged 10 to 17 in good health and CMV-seropositive.

V is TRBV29-1 and J is TRBJ1-5; 9 bases line up with TRBD1. The CDR3 contains 14 residues. Germline CDR1 reads SQVTM; CDR2 reads ANQGSEA. After removal of 5 bases from V and 1 base from J, the junction contained 3 bases not matched to a gene. The CDR3 here is CSVRTGESNQPQHF. The CDR3 DNA is TGCAGCGTTAGGACAGGGGAAAGCAATCAGCCCCAGCATTTT.

The rearrangement uses TRBV13 and TRBJ2-2; 8 nucleotides align to TRBD1. The CDR3 sequence is 14 residues long. Trimming took 5 bases from V and 7 from J; bases not matched to a gene: 6. The V gene's germline CDR1 is PRHDT and CDR2 FYEKMQ (reference sequence). The CDR3 DNA reads TGTGCCAGCAGCGAACGACAGGGGTACGGGGAGCTGTTTTTT. Translated: CASSERQGYGELFF.

V usage is TRBV7-9 and J usage is TRBJ2-1, with TRBD1 as a possible D gene (6 bases). CDR1 is SEHNR, CDR2 FQNEAQ, per germline (reference sequence). The V end lost 10 bases, the J end lost 9 bases, and 22 bases lay between the germline ends. The CDR3 is 14 amino acids. CDR3 nucleotide sequence: TGTGCCATGCAAGGGGGTGAGGTGGGGGCTGAGCAGTTCTTC. This sequence encodes CAMQGGEVGAEQFF.

A remark on this clone: Other DNA variants within this sample encode the same CDR3. This chain links TRBV6-5 with TRBJ1-3, with unresolved D. V lost 4 bases, J lost 2 bases, and 3 bases lay in between. The CDR3 has 12 residues. The germline V gene encodes CDR1 MNHEY and CDR2 SVGAGI. CDR3 sequence: CASSSPGNTIYF. Written as DNA, the CDR3 is TGTGCCAGCAGTTCTCCTGGAAACACCATATATTTT.

This clone was found a few times. The chain employs TRBV14 and TRBJ2-7; TRBD2 matches 10 bases. Germline trimming cut 4 bases from V and 2 bases from J; bases unmatched to any gene: 2. CDR3 length: 14 amino acids. The V gene's germline CDR1 is SGHDN and CDR2 FVKESK. The CDR3 sequence: CASSRTSGPYEQYF. CDR3 nucleotide sequence: TGTGCCAGCAGCCGGACTAGCGGCCCCTACGAGCAGTACTTC.

The V and J genes are TRBV7-9 and TRBJ2-3; the D is unclear. Germline assignment: CDR1 SEHNR and CDR2 FQNEAQ (reference sequence). The V end lost 1 base, the J end lost 2 bases, and 4 bases lay between the germline ends. CDR3 length equals 13 residues. This CDR3 reads CASSLDYTDTQYF. As DNA, the CDR3 is TGTGCCAGCAGCTTAGACTACACAGATACGCAGTATTTT.

For this clone: In the same sample, other DNA sequences code for this CDR3. The chain is built from TRBV7-2 and TRBJ1-5; D gene uncertain. The V and J ends lost 1 base and 4 bases respectively, with 11 bases between them. Germline V gene data show CDR1 as SGHTA and CDR2 as FQGNSA. The CDR3 runs 15 residues. CDR3 sequence (DNA): TGTGCCAGCAGCTTAGTGGGTGGAGCAAATCAGCCCCAGCATTTT. Translating it yields CASSLVGGANQPQHF.

This chain joins TRBV4-2 and TRBJ1-6; the match to TRBD1 covers 9 bases. The CDR3 consists of 15 residues. Germline V lookup: CDR1 LGHNA, CDR2 YNFKEQ. V lost 0 bases to trimming and J lost 10 bases; unmatched junction nucleotides: 4. The CDR3 DNA reads as TGTGCCAGCAGCCAAGATGGACAGGGGTGGTCACCCCTCCACTTT. Its translation is CASSQDGQGWSPLHF.

The count of this clone is one. V gene TRBV5-4 combines with J gene TRBJ2-3; TRBD2 matches at 11 bases. CDR3 size: 15 residues. The V gene end was trimmed by 5 bases and the J gene end by 1 base; junction bases not matched to a gene: 3. Per the germline V gene, CDR1 is SGHNT and CDR2 is YYREEE (reference sequence). The CDR3 DNA reads as TGTGCCAGCAGAGAGACTAGCGGGGGCACAGATACGCAGTATTTT. It codes for CASRETSGGTDTQYF.

The genes are TRBV6-5 and TRBJ2-6; TRBD1 aligns across 9 bases. The CDR3 has 15 amino acids. The V and J ends lost 6 bases and 2 bases, in that order; junction bases with no gene match: 2. Germline lookup yields CDR1 MNHEY and CDR2 SVGAGI. The chain's CDR3 is CASSRQGAGANVLTF. CDR3 bases: TGTGCCAGCAGCAGACAGGGGGCTGGGGCCAACGTCCTGACTTTC.

V is TRBV5-1 and J is TRBJ2-5; D is ambiguous. Germline lookup yields CDR1 SGHRS and CDR2 YFSETQ. This CDR3 is 15 amino acids long. Trimming shortened V by 0 bases and J by 2 bases, and 11 bases separated the two germline ends. DNA of the CDR3: TGCGCCAGCAGCTTGGGTGCTACGCGACAAGAGACCCAGTACTTC. This translates into CASSLGATRQETQYF.

This chain joins TRBV9 and TRBJ2-1; 7 bases line up with TRBD2. Germline V gives CDR1 SGDLS, CDR2 YYNGEE. J gave up 9 bases and V 3 bases, and 15 bases lay outside the gene matches. This CDR3 has 16 amino acids. The CDR3 loop reads CASSETGGFTYGEQFF. Here the CDR3 DNA reads TGTGCCAGCAGCGAGACGGGGGGATTCACATATGGTGAGCAGTTCTTC.

This chain connects TRBV10-2 to TRBJ1-5; no reliable D call. V gave up 4 bases and J gave up 4 bases, with 14 bases separating them. Germline loops: CDR1 WSHSY, CDR2 SAAADI. The CDR3 has 15 residues. CDR3 in amino acids: CASSVGRESNQPQHF. The CDR3 DNA follows: TGCGCCAGCAGTGTGGGGAGAGAGAGTAATCAGCCCCAGCATTTT.

This chain links TRBV4-3 with TRBJ2-7; 7 bases map to TRBD2. Germline V gene lookup returns CDR1 LGHNA and CDR2 YSLEER. V trimming: 0 bases; J trimming: 2 bases; junction bases outside the gene matches: 7. The CDR3 consists of 16 residues. DNA of the CDR3: TGCGCCAGCAGCCAAGATAACAGCGGGGCCACCTACGAGCAGTACTTC. Protein: CASSQDNSGATYEQYF.

As DNA, the CDR3 is TGTGCCAGCAGCCCTGAAGCAACCAGGAATGAGCAGTTCTTC. It codes for CASSPEATRNEQFF. V gene TRBV5-8 combines with J gene TRBJ2-1; D is undetermined. This CDR3 has 14 amino acids. Trimming shortened V by 4 bases and J by 7 bases, and 15 bases separated the two germline ends. The germline gives CDR1 SGHTS, CDR2 YDEGEE. Supplemented by reference TRBV5-8 and TRBJ2-1, the full variable domain reads EAGVTQSPTHLIKTRGQQATLRCSPISGHTSVYWYQQALGLGLQFLLWYDEGEERNRGNFPPRFSGRQFPNYSSELNVNALELEDSALYLCASSPEATRNEQFFGPGTRLTVL.

The chain has TRBV5-6 and TRBJ2-3; 8 bases line up with TRBD2. There are 16 residues in the CDR3. Germline V gene sequence: CDR1 SGHDT, CDR2 YYEEEE. The J segment lost 2 bases and the V segment lost 5 bases, leaving 10 bases of the junction unmatched. The CDR3 region is CASRTTSGLFTDTQYF. The CDR3 nucleotides read TGTGCCAGCAGAACCACTAGCGGCCTCTTCACAGATACGCAGTATTTT.

V gene TRBV9 combines with J gene TRBJ1-4; D is undetermined. V lost 4 bases and J lost 0, with 10 bases in between. The CDR3 has 15 amino acids. Germline CDR1 reads SGDLS; CDR2 reads YYNGEE. The CDR3 nucleotides are TGTGCCAGCAGCCTTCATGGAGCAACTAATGAAAAACTGTTTTTT. Protein product: CASSLHGATNEKLFF.

The chain is built from TRBV30 and TRBJ1-2; no clear D. In germline, CDR1 is GTSNPN, CDR2 SVGIG (reference sequence). V gave up 0 bases and J gave up 5 bases, with 10 bases separating them. This CDR3 is built from 13 residues. CDR3 residues: CAWSVGVPYGYTF. The CDR3, as DNA: TGTGCCTGGAGTGTAGGAGTACCTTATGGCTACACCTTC.

In its sample, this clone was seen once. The V call is TRBV18, the J call TRBJ2-6, with 7 positions matching TRBD1. V dropped 3 bases and J dropped 0; count of bases not matched to a gene: 17. The CDR3 is made up of 21 amino acids. Germline V CDR1 and CDR2: KGHSH, LQKENI. CDR3 nucleotide sequence: TGTGCCAGCTCACCGGGGAGACAAGGACAGGCAACCTACTCTGGGGCCAACGTCCTGACTTTC. Translation gives CASSPGRQGQATYSGANVLTF.

To note about this clone: One end of the junction fails to match germline, which may point to a read error. The rearrangement uses TRBV5-4 and TRBJ2-2, with TRBD2 identical over 9 bases. Germline values: CDR1 SGHNT, CDR2 YYREEE (reference sequence). This CDR3 has 18 residues. The CDR3 is CASSFTSFRTSASGELFF. The CDR3 DNA reads as TGTGCCAGCAGTTTCACTAGTTTTCGGACTAGCGCCTCCGGAGAGCTGTTTTTT.

V is TRBV4-3 and J is TRBJ1-5, with D perhaps TRBD1 (5 bases). V lost 0 bases and J lost 4, with 10 bases in between. The CDR3 is 15 residues long. Germline V lookup: CDR1 LGHNA, CDR2 YSLEER. CDR3 loop: CASSQDTKGNQPQHF. The CDR3 DNA is TGCGCCAGCAGCCAAGATACGAAGGGGAATCAGCCCCAGCATTTT.

The chain uses TRBV19 and TRBJ2-5; 7 bases are a match to TRBD2. Losses at the gene ends were 5 bases for V and 1 base for J; bases not matched to a gene: 7. The CDR3 has 15 amino acids. The germline CDR1 and CDR2 sequences are LNHDA and SQIVND (reference sequence). DNA of the CDR3: TGTGCCAGTAGTTTAGTCAGCGGGGCCCAAGAGACCCAGTACTTC. Protein: CASSLVSGAQETQYF.